The 20 T cell receptor beta chains listed next were all sequenced from one sample in a study of blood T cells in healthy people across ages. Primed by a sample-barcoded 5' primer and a J-beta primer mix, a second PCR proceeded for about 6 to 12 cycles. TCRdb independently ran MiXCR on the 5' RACE reads; one entry per CDR3 protein. The sample has around 1,800,000 distinct CDR3 sequences, 30% to 40% seen once. Sequencing input: blood. The receptor set was obtained from a human donor in good health.

This chain connects TRBV6-5 to TRBJ1-1; TRBD1 is a possible D gene (6 bases). The V and J ends lost 2 bases and 0 bases respectively, with 13 bases between them. The CDR3 contains 16 residues. The germline CDR1 and CDR2 sequences are MNHEY and SVGAGI. CDR3 in DNA: TGTGCCAGCAGTTACATCAGGGGCTCCGTGAACACTGAAGCTTTCTTT. It encodes CASSYIRGSVNTEAFF.

The chain couples TRBV7-2 to TRBJ1-5; 8 bases match TRBD1. With V trimmed by 7 bases and J by 9 bases, 8 bases remained unmatched. The CDR3 totals 13 residues. Looked up from germline, CDR1 is SGHTA and CDR2 is FQGNSA. The CDR3, as DNA: TGTGCCAGCACCGGACAGGGAGGGTGGCCCCAGCATTTT. Translation gives CASTGQGGWPQHF.

The rearrangement joins TRBV20-1 to TRBJ2-1; tentatively, D is TRBD2 (8 bases). CDR1 and CDR2 (germline): DFQATT, SNEGSKA (reference sequence). The CDR3 sequence is 16 residues long. V lost 3 bases, J lost 2 bases, and 17 bases lay in between. The DNA for the CDR3 is TGCAGTGCTAGGGGGAGGGGGCGGGGGGCCTACAATGAGCAGTTCTTC. Translated: CSARGRGRGAYNEQFF.

This clonotype was detected only once. The rearrangement links TRBV6-5 to TRBJ2-4, with D unresolved. The closer fit of TRBJ2-7 to the DNA end suggests the J call may be wrong. This CDR3 has 13 residues. Per germline, CDR1 MNHEY and CDR2 SVGAGI. As DNA, the CDR3 is TGTGCCAGCAGTTACTCGTTGTGTGGCGAGCAGTACTTC. Residues: CASSYSLCGEQYF.

This chain joins TRBV3-1 and TRBJ1-5, with D possibly TRBD1 on 5 matching bases. Trimming cost V 0 bases and J 2 bases, with 11 bases left between them. Germline V lookup: CDR1 LGHDT, CDR2 YNNKEL (reference sequence). This CDR3 is built from 16 residues. The CDR3 coding sequence is TGTGCCAGCAGCCAAGATCAGGGCTGGGGCAATCAGCCCCAGCATTTT. It yields the protein CASSQDQGWGNQPQHF.

This chain joins TRBV2 and TRBJ2-1; no clear D gene. The CDR3 length is 13 residues. Germline lookup yields CDR1 SNHLY and CDR2 FYNNEI. V was cut by 6 bases and J by 7 bases, with 13 bases left in between. The CDR3 region is CASRIWNRNEQFF. CDR3 sequence (DNA): TGTGCCAGCAGAATTTGGAATAGGAATGAGCAGTTCTTC.

The chain joins TRBV7-9 to TRBJ1-1; D is unresolved. In germline, CDR1 is SEHNR, CDR2 FQNEAQ (reference sequence). This CDR3 comprises 11 residues. The germline V and J ends were trimmed by 2 bases and 7 bases, with 5 bases remaining between them. The CDR3 sequence is CASSLNNEAFF. The CDR3 bases are TGTGCCAGCAGCTTAAATAATGAAGCTTTCTTT.

About this clonotype: At one of its ends the junction is not consistent with the germline gene, which may arise from a read error. The gene calls are TRBV28 and TRBJ2-5; 8 bases align to TRBD2. Looked up from germline, CDR1 is MDHEN and CDR2 is SYDVKM. The CDR3 is 13 amino acids. As DNA, the CDR3 is TGTGCCAGCCAAGTAGCGGGGATAGAGATCCAGTACTTC. Translation gives CASQVAGIEIQYF.

The sample holds a few counts of this clonotype. The rearrangement links TRBV12-3 or TRBV12-4 to TRBJ2-2; D not resolved. V lost 2 bases and J 3 bases, leaving 7 bases between the germline ends. CDR3 length: 14 residues. The CDR3 region has the DNA TGTGCCAGCAGTTTATACCAATACACCGGGGAGCTGTTTTTT. It translates to CASSLYQYTGELFF.

This clonotype was counted between two and nine times. J is TRBJ2-5 and V is TRBV28; D possibly corresponds to TRBD1 (5 bases). V lost 4 bases and J lost 4, with 16 bases in between. The CDR3 is 15 amino acids. From germline, CDR1 is MDHEN and CDR2 SYDVKM. CDR3 sequence reads: CASSSAAQGGETQYF. The CDR3 coding sequence is TGTGCCAGCAGTTCCGCCGCCCAGGGCGGAGAGACCCAGTACTTC.

This clonotype was seen a few times. The CDR3 sequence: CSVSPREGYSDTQYF. In DNA, the CDR3 is TGCAGCGTTAGTCCTCGGGAAGGTTATTCAGATACGCAGTATTTT. The chain employs TRBV29-1 and TRBJ2-3; a weak D match, TRBD2 (5 bases). The CDR3 spans 15 residues. Per the germline V gene, CDR1 is SQVTM and CDR2 is ANQGSEA. Between the trimmed V and J ends, which lost 5 bases and 4 bases, there was a span of 19 bases.

In regard to this clonotype: A read error may produce the germline difference seen at one junction end. DNA of the CDR3: TGTGCCAGCAGCTACCTACCGGGACAGCCTCCGGGGGATACGCGGTATTTT. Translated, it gives CASSYLPGQPPGDTRYF. V and J are TRBV7-2 and TRBJ2-3, with a tentative D call TRBD1 (7 bases). The CDR3 is 17 amino acids. Germline CDR1 reads SGHTA; CDR2 reads FQGNSA. Variable domain in full (rest from reference TRBV7-2 and TRBJ2-3): GAGVSQSPSNKVTEKGKDVELRCDPISGHTALYWYRQSLGQGLEFLIYFQGNSAPDKSGLPSDRFSAERTGGSVSTLTIQRTQQEDSAVYLCASSYLPGQPPGDTRYFGPGTRLTVL.

The chain is built from TRBV7-9 and TRBJ2-5; perhaps TRBD1 as D (6 bases). V lost 5 bases, J lost 2 bases, and 21 bases lay in between. Germline CDR1 reads SEHNR; CDR2 reads FQNEAQ (reference sequence). The CDR3 covers 17 residues. CDR3 nucleotides: TGTGCCAGCAGCGGCGCGGTATGGGACACCGGACAAGAGACCCAGTACTTC. Its translation: CASSGAVWDTGQETQYF.

The rearrangement links TRBV20-1 to TRBJ2-3, with TRBD2 as a possible D gene (5 bases). The CDR3 covers 14 residues. Germline V CDR1 and CDR2: DFQATT, SNEGSKA (reference sequence). The V end lost 1 base, the J end lost 2 bases, and 10 bases lay between the germline ends. The CDR3 DNA sequence: TGCAGTGCTAGAGGAGGGATTACCACAGATACGCAGTATTTT. It yields the protein CSARGGITTDTQYF.

This clonotype came up a few times. The chain has TRBV12-3 or TRBV12-4 and TRBJ2-7; perhaps D is TRBD1 or TRBD2 (6 bases each). V dropped 5 bases and J dropped 6 bases, with 11 bases sitting between them. This CDR3 has 12 residues. For the CDR3, the DNA is TGTGCCAGCAGTAAAGGGGGACTCGAGCAGTACTTC. Amino acids: CASSKGGLEQYF.

The rearrangement joins TRBV20-1 to TRBJ2-5, with 9 positions matching TRBD2. V shed 2 bases and J 0 bases; nucleotides not matched to a gene: 16. Germline V CDR1 and CDR2: DFQATT, SNEGSKA (reference sequence). The CDR3 is made up of 19 amino acids. CDR3 amino acids: CSARILAGGPVYDQETQYF. The CDR3 nucleotides are TGCAGTGCTAGAATACTGGCGGGGGGGCCAGTTTACGACCAAGAGACCCAGTACTTC.

This clonotype appeared a few times. This chain links TRBV29-1 with TRBJ1-1, with D perhaps TRBD1 (5 bases). V was shortened by 7 bases and J by 4 bases, with 13 bases between the two germline ends. This CDR3 spans 12 amino acids. Germline CDR1 and CDR2: SQVTM and ANQGSEA. Written as DNA, the CDR3 is TGCAGCGGGGGCGGGAGAGTCACTGAAGCTTTCTTT. Protein sequence: CSGGGRVTEAFF.

CDR3 amino acids: CASGQRGGVWETQYF. The DNA of the CDR3 is TGTGCCAGCGGCCAGCGAGGCGGGGTTTGGGAGACCCAGTACTTC. The gene calls are TRBV7-3 and TRBJ2-5, with D possibly being TRBD2 (6 bases). V lost 8 bases to trimming and J lost 5 bases, with 21 bases between them. CDR1 SGHTA and CDR2 FQGTGA come from the germline V gene. CDR3 length equals 15 residues. The variable domain in full, with the rest retrieved from reference TRBV7-3 and TRBJ2-5, is GAGVSQTPSNKVTEKGKYVELRCDPISGHTALYWYRQSLGQGPEFLIYFQGTGAADDSGLPNDRFFAVRPEGSVSTLKIQRTERGDSAVYLCASGQRGGVWETQYFGPGTRLLVL.

A few counts support this clonotype. It may be a read error: a sequence one base away is much more abundant. The rearrangement links TRBV28 to TRBJ2-5; TRBD1 aligns across 9 bases. CDR1 MDHEN and CDR2 SYDVKM come from the germline V gene. This CDR3 is built from 15 residues. J lost 4 bases, V lost 6 bases, and 9 bases had no gene match. For the CDR3, the DNA is TGTGCCAGCAGGGCCGGACCGGGACAGGGAGAGACCCAGTACTTC. Its translation: CASRAGPGQGETQYF.

This chain connects TRBV7-2 to TRBJ1-1; D call uncertain. Germline CDR1 reads SGHTA; CDR2 reads FQGNSA. The CDR3 extends over 12 amino acids. V was clipped by 5 bases and J by 5 bases, with 9 bases between them. CDR3 protein: CASSPVRTEAFF. The CDR3 DNA sequence: TGTGCCAGCAGCCCCGTCCGAACTGAAGCTTTCTTT.